These T cell receptor beta chains were read from a single sample in a study of cytomegalovirus exposure and HLA in healthy donors. Some clones are missing from TCRdb's copy, which holds only in-frame ones; the method was immunoSEQ multiplex PCR. The sample holds 150,000 to 200,000 clones; roughly 84% are singletons and the top ten take roughly 6.7%. The sequenced sample was PBMCs. These receptors originate from a man aged 50 to 59 in good health and CMV-seropositive. Each CDR3 is given with its conserved first and last residue.

>TRBV7-2|TRBJ2-1
CASSWTASGGDNEQFF
>TRBV2|TRBJ1-1
CASSEGRQEYDTEAFF
>TRBV11-3|TRBJ2-2
CASNKGAPNTGELFF
>TRBV11-2|TRBJ2-3
CASSFTRTVATDTQYF
>TRBV2|TRBJ1-2
CASSSQPPNGYTF
>TRBV4-1|TRBJ2-1
CASSQKGRGSFNNEQFF
>TRBV6-1|TRBJ2-7
CASSEPDRTYEQYF
>TRBV19|TRBJ1-2
CASSIRTNKGYTF
>TRBV2|TRBJ1-1
CASSLQGREAFF
>TRBV30|TRBJ2-3
CAWDGTGGTDTQYF
>TRBV5-4|TRBJ2-4
CASSTGLAKNIQYF
>TRBV6-5|TRBJ1-3
CASSYSITGSGNTIYF
>TRBV18|TRBJ1-1
CASSTQGDTEAFF
>TRBV7-9|TRBJ2-5
CASSLLSTQETQYF
>TRBV19|TRBJ2-5
CASSYAAGHQETQYF
>TRBV27|TRBJ2-1
CASAAGRYNEQFF
>TRBV29-1|TRBJ1-1
CSVGTGLLNTEAFF
>TRBV18|TRBJ2-5
CASSPGQGALAGKETQYF
>TRBV27|TRBJ2-1
CASSPRTSGRPYNEQFF
>TRBV5-4|TRBJ1-1
CASSFDGSLLGTEAFF
>TRBV28|TRBJ2-3
CASSYRAGTDTQYF
>TRBV5-1|TRBJ2-5
CASSFADRGLETQYF
>TRBV6-5|TRBJ1-2
CASSLTGVDYGYTF
>TRBV6-5|TRBJ2-2
CASRLGGQDTGELFF
>TRBV6-4|TRBJ1-2
CASSVGGNYGYTF
>TRBV7-6|TRBJ1-6
CASSLDPLQGDPYSPLHF
>TRBV9|TRBJ1-5
CASSPRTGGNQPQHF
>TRBV18|TRBJ2-7
CASSPPSRGYEQYF
>TRBV6-6|TRBJ1-5
CASSLRGVQPQHF
>TRBV6-5|TRBJ2-3
CASSYSSAGRTDTQYF
>TRBV30|TRBJ2-3
CAWSSGSGSTDTQYF
>TRBV5-6|TRBJ2-1
CASSQTGTGWLAGGNEQFF
>TRBV5-1|TRBJ2-2
CASSLDGSGELFF
>TRBV20-1|TRBJ1-1
CSVGRGTEAFF
>TRBV15|TRBJ1-2
CATSRAGEMSGYTF
>TRBV29-1|TRBJ2-2
CSVRRQGGFGELFF
>TRBV2|TRBJ2-1
CASLGENSYNEQFF
>TRBV10-1|TRBJ2-3
CASERGGPDSTQYF
>TRBV6-6|TRBJ2-1
CASSRLAGDNEQFF
>TRBV5-4|TRBJ2-7
CASSPGQGRPGEQYF
>TRBV27|TRBJ2-2
CASSLAANTGELFF
>TRBV9|TRBJ1-3
CASSGTGQASGNTIYF
>TRBV4-1|TRBJ2-3
CASSRIQGSTDTQYF
>TRBV6-5|TRBJ1-1
CASSYSELNTEAFF
>TRBV19|TRBJ1-5
CASSHPGRVNQPQHF
>TRBV5-1|TRBJ1-2
CASSVDRPGGGGYTF
>TRBV9|TRBJ2-3
CASSTGTSDSTDTQYF
>TRBV29-1|TRBJ2-1
CSEGGSSYNEQFF
>TRBV7-3|TRBJ1-1
CASSLTGNPNTEAFF
>TRBV10-2|TRBJ2-7
CASSLQGAYEQYF
>TRBV12-5|TRBJ2-2
CASGLVPGLAGSRVTGELFF
>TRBV7-3|TRBJ2-3
CASSHLSGRTDTQYF
>TRBV7-8|TRBJ1-2
CASSAAGGSTYGYTF